This T cell receptor beta chain was obtained from a study of a mutant IDH1 vaccine in newly diagnosed glioma. About the study: Patients received vaccination from 4-6 weeks after radiotherapy alone, or with temozolomide cycles.

Sequencing used immunoSEQ multiplex PCR; TCRdb keeps in-frame clones, though not all of them. Among more than 30,000 clones, around 82% were seen once, and the ten largest hold roughly 30%. A note on this clone: Its antigen is unknown.

Germline values: CDR1 MDHEN, CDR2 SYDVKM. CDR3 length: 14 residues. V shed 6 bases and J 0 bases; nucleotides not matched to a gene: 5. Time point in this sample: week 47, end of study. All doses held 300 ug of mutant IDH1 20-mer peptide, with topical imiquimod. The sequences come from PBMCs, collected from a glioma patient whose treatment included an IDH1 peptide vaccine. The chain is built from TRBV28 and TRBJ2-7; 7 nucleotides align to TRBD1. This receptor was taken from a man aged 30 to 39 with glioma. The CDR3 protein is CASRIQGNSYEQYF. The CDR3 DNA is TGTGCCAGCAGGATACAGGGGAACTCCTACGAGCAGTACTTC.